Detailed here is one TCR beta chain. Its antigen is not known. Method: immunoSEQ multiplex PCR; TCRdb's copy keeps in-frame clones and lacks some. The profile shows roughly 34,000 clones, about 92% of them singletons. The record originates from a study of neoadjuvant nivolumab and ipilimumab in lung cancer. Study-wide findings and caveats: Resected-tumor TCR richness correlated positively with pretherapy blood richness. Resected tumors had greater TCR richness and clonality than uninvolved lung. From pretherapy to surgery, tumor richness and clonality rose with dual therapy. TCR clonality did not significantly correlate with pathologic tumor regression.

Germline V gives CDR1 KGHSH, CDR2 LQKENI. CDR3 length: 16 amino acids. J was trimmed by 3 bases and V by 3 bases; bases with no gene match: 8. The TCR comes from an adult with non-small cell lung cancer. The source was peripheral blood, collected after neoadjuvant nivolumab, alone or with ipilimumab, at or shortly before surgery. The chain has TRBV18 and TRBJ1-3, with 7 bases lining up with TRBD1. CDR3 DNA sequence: TGTGCCAGCTCACCCGATCTCAGGGGGAATGGAAACACCATATATTTT. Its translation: CASSPDLRGNGNTIYF.